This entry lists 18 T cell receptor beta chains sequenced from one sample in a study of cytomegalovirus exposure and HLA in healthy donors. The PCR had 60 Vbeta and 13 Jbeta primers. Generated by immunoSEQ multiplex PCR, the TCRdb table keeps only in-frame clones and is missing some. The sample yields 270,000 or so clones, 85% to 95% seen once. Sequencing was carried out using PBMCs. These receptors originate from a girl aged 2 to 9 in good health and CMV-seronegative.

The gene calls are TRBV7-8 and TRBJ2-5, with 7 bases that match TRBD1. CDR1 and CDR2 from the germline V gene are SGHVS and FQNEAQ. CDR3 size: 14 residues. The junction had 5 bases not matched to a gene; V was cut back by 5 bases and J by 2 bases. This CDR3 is CASSPGQFQETQYF. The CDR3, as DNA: TGTGCCAGCAGCCCGGGACAGTTTCAAGAGACCCAGTACTTC.

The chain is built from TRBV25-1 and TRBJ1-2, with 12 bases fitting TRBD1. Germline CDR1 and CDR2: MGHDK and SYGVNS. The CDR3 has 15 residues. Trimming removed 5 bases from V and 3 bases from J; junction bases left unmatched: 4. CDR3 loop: CASSLGQGAYYGYTF. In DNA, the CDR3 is TGTGCCAGCAGTTTGGGACAGGGGGCGTACTATGGCTACACCTTC.

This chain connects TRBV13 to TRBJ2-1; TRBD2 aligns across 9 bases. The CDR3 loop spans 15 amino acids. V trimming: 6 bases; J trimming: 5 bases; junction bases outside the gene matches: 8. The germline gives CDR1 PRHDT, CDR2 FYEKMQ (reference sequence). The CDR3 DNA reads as TGTGCCAGCAGGCGAGGCGGGGGGGCGGACAATGAGCAGTTCTTC. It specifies CASRRGGGADNEQFF.

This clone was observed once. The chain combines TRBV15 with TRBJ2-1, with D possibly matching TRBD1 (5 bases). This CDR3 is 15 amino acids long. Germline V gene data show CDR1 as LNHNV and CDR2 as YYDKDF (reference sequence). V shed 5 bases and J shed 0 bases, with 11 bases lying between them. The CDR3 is CATSLQASSYNEQFF. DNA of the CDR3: TGTGCCACCAGCTTACAGGCCTCCTCCTACAATGAGCAGTTCTTC.

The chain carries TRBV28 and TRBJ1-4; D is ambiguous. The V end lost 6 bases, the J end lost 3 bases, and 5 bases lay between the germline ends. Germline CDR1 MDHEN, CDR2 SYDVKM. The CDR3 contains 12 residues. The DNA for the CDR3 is TGTGCCAGCAGCTCGTCTAATGAAAAACTGTTTTTT. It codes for CASSSSNEKLFF.

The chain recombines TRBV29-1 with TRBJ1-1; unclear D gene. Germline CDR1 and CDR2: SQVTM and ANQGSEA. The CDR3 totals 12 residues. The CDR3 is CSTMMMNTEAFF. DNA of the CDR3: TGCAGTACTATGATGATGAACACTGAAGCTTTCTTT. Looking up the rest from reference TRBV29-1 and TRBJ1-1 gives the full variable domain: SAVISQKPSRDICQRGTSLTIQCQVDSQVTMMFWYRQQPGQSLTLIATANQGSEATYESGFVIDKFPISRPNLTFSTLTVSNMSPEDSSIYLCSTMMMNTEAFFGQGTRLTVV.

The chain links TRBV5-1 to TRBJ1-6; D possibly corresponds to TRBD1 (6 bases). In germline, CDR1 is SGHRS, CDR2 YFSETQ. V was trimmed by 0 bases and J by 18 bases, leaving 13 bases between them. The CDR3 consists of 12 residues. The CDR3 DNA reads TGCGCCAGCAGCTTGGCCGGGCAGGGGACCCACTTT. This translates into CASSLAGQGTHF.

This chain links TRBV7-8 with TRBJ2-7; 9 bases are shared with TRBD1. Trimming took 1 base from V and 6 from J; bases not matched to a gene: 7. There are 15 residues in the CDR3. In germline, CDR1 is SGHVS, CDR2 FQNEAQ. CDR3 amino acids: CASSLVRTGAAEQYF. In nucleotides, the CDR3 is TGTGCCAGCAGCTTAGTTCGGACAGGGGCGGCCGAGCAGTACTTC.

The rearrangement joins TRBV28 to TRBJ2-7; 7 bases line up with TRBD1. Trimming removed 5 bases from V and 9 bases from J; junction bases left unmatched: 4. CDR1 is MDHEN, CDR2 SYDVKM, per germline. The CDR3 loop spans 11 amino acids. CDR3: CASSLQGVQYF. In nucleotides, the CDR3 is TGTGCCAGCAGTCTTCAGGGGGTGCAGTACTTC.

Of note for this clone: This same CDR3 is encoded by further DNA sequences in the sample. The CDR3 region has the DNA TGTGCCAGCAGCCCGGGACAGTCCTACGAGCAGTACTTC. Translating it yields CASSPGQSYEQYF. The V and J genes are TRBV5-6 and TRBJ2-7; 7 bases match TRBD1. The germline V gene has CDR1 SGHDT and CDR2 YYEEEE. Trimming at V came to 4 bases and at J to 1 base, leaving 2 bases not matched to a gene. This CDR3 region has 13 residues.

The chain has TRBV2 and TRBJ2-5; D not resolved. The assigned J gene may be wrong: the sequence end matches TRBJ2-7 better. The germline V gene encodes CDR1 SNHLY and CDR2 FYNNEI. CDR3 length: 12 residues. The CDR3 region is CASSPVNYEQYF. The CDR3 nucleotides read TGTGCCAGCAGTCCCGTAAACTACGAGCAGTACTTC.

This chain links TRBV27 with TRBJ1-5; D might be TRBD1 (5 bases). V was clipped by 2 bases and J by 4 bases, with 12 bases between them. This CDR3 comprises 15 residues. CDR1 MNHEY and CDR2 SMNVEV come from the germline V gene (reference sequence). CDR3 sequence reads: CASSLQGGRNQPQHF. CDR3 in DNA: TGTGCCAGCAGTTTACAGGGAGGGAGAAATCAGCCCCAGCATTTT.

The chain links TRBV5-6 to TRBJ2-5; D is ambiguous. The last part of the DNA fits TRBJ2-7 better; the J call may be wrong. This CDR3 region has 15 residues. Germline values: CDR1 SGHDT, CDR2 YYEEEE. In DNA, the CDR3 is TGTGCCAGCAGCTTGGTGAGCGTACCGGCCTACGAGCAGTACTTC. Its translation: CASSLVSVPAYEQYF.

The CDR3 is CASSRSGISSYEQYF. The CDR3 coding sequence is TGTGCCAGCAGCCGTAGCGGGATATCCTCCTACGAGCAGTACTTC. The chain combines TRBV5-4 with TRBJ2-7, with 8 positions matching TRBD2. The germline V gene has CDR1 SGHNT and CDR2 YYREEE (reference sequence). Trimming cost V 4 bases and J 0 bases; bases outside gene matches: 6. The CDR3 extends over 15 amino acids.

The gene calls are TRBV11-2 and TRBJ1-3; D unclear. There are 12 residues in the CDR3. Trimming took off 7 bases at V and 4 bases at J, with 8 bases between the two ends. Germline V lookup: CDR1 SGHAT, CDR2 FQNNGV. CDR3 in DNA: TGTGCCAGCAACGTCGGGGGAAACACCATATATTTT. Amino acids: CASNVGGNTIYF.

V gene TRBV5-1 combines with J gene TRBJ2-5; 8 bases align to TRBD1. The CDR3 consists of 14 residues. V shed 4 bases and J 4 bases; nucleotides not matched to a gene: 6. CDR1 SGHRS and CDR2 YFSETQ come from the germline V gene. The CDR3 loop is CASSLGQGPETQYF. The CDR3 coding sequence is TGCGCCAGCAGCCTAGGACAGGGTCCAGAGACCCAGTACTTC.

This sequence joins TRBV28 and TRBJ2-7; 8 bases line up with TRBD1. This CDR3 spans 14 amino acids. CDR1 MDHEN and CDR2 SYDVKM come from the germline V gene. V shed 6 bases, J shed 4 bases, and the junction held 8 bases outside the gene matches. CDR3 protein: CASRPTGGFYEQYF. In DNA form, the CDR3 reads TGTGCCAGCAGACCAACAGGGGGTTTTTACGAGCAGTACTTC.

CDR3 sequence: CAWRGTDYGYTF. DNA for the CDR3: TGTGCCTGGAGGGGGACAGACTATGGCTACACCTTC. The V gene is TRBV30, the J gene TRBJ1-2, with 7 bases identical to TRBD1. The V segment lost 3 bases and the J segment 3 bases; nucleotides outside the gene matches: 1. CDR3 length: 12 amino acids. From germline, CDR1 is GTSNPN and CDR2 SVGIG (reference sequence). The full variable domain, rest sourced from reference TRBV30 and TRBJ1-2, is SQTIHQWPATLVQPVGSPLSLECTVEGTSNPNLYWYRQAAGRGLQLLFYSVGIGQISSEVPQNLSASRPQDRQFILSSKKLLLSDSGFYLCAWRGTDYGYTFGSGTRLTVV.